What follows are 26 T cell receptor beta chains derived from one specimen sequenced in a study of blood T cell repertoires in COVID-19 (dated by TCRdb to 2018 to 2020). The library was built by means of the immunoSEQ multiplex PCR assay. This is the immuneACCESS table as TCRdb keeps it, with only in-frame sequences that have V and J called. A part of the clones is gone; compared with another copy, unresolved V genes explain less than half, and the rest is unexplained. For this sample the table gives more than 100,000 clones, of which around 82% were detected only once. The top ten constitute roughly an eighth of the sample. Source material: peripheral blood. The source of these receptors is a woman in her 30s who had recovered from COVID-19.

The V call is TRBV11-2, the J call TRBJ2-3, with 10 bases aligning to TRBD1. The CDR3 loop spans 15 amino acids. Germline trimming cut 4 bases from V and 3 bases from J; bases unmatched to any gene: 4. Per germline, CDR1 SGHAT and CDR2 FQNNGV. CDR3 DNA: TGTGCCAGCAGCTGGGGGACAGGGGCGACAGATACGCAGTATTTT. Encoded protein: CASSWGTGATDTQYF. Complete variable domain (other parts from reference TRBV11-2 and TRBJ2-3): EAGVAQSPRYKIIEKRQSVAFWCNPISGHATLYWYQQILGQGPKLLIQFQNNGVVDDSQLPKDRFSAERLKGVDSTLKIQPAKLEDSAVYLCASSWGTGATDTQYFGPGTRLTVL.

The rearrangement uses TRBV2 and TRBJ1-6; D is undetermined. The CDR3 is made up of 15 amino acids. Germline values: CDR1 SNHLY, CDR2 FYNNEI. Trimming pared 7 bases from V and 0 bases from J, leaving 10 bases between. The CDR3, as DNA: TGTGCCAGCACTGTGGGCAGCTCCTATAATTCACCCCTCCACTTT. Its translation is CASTVGSSYNSPLHF.

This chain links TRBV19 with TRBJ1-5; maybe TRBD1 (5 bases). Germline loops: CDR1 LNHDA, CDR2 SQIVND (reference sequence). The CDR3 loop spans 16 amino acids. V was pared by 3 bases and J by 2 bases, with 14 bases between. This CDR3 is CASSILGAGRNQPQHF. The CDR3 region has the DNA TGTGCCAGTAGTATCCTCGGCGCGGGACGCAATCAGCCCCAGCATTTT. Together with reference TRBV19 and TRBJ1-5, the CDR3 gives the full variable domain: DGGITQSPKYLFRKEGQNVTLSCEQNLNHDAMYWYRQDPGQGLRLIYYSQIVNDFQKGDIAEGYSVSREKKESFPLTVTSAQKNPTAFYLCASSILGAGRNQPQHFGDGTRLSIL.

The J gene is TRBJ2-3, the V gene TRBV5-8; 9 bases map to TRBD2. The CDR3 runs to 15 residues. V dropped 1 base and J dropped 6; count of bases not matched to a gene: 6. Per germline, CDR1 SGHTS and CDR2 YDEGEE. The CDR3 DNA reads TGTGCCAGCAGCTTGCTTAGCGGGGGTGTGGATACGCAGTATTTT. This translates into CASSLLSGGVDTQYF.

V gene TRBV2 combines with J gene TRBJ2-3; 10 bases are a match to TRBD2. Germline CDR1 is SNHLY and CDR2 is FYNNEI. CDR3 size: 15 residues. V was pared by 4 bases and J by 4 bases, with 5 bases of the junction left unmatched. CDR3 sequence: CASSVQRGGADTQYF. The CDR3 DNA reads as TGTGCCAGCAGTGTCCAGCGGGGGGGGGCAGATACGCAGTATTTT.

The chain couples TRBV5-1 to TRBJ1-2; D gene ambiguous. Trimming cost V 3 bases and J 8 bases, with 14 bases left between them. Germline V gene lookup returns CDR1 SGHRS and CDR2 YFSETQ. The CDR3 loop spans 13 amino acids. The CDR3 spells CASSSPTLRGYTF. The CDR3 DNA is TGCGCCAGCAGCTCTCCCACCCTTCGGGGCTACACCTTC. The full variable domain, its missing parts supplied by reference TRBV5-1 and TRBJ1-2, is KAGVTQTPRYLIKTRGQQVTLSCSPISGHRSVSWYQQTPGQGLQFLFEYFSETQRNKGNFPGRFSGRQFSNSRSEMNVSTLELGDSALYLCASSSPTLRGYTFGSGTRLTVV.

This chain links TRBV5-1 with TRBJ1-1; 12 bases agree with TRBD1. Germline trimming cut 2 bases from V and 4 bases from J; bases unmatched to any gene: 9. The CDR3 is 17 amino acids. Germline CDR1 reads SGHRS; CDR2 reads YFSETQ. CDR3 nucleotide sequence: TGCGCCAGCAGCTTCGGGGACAGGGGGCGTCCCGGCACTGAAGCTTTCTTT. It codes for CASSFGDRGRPGTEAFF.

The CDR3 nucleotides read TGTGCCAGCAGTGAAGCACTGGGTGGGGCTCCTACTGAAGCTTTCTTT. Its protein product is CASSEALGGAPTEAFF. The chain joins TRBV2 to TRBJ1-1, with D tentatively TRBD1 (5 bases). CDR3 size: 16 residues. In germline, CDR1 is SNHLY, CDR2 FYNNEI. V lost 0 bases and J 5 bases, leaving 16 bases between the germline ends.

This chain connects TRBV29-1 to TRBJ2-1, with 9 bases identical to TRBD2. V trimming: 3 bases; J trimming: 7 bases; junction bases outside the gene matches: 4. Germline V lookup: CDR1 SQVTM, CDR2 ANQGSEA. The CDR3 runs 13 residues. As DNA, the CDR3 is TGCAGCGTTGATAGCGGGAGTTCTAATGAGCAGTTCTTC. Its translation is CSVDSGSSNEQFF.

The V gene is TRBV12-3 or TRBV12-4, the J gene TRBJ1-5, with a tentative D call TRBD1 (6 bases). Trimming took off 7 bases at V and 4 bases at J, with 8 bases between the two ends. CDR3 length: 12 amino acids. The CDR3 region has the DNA TGTGCCAGCATGCAGGGGAATCAGCCCCAGCATTTT. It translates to CASMQGNQPQHF.

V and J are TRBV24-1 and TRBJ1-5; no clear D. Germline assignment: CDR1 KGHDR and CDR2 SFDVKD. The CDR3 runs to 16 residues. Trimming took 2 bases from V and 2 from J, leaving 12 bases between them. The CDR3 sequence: CATSDWRTGGNQPQHF. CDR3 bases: TGTGCCACCAGTGATTGGCGAACCGGAGGCAATCAGCCCCAGCATTTT.

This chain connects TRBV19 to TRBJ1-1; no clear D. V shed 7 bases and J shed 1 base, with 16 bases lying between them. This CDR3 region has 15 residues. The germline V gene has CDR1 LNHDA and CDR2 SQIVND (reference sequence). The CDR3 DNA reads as TGTGCCAGTATGCGGGCTGCCTTAGGGAACACTGAAGCTTTCTTT. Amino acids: CASMRAALGNTEAFF.

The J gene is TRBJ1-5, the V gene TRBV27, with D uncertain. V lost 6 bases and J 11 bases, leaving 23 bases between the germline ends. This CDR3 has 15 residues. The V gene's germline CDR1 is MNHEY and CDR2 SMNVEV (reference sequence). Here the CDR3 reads CASSSTVEGHSAQHF. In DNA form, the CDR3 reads TGTGCCAGCAGCTCAACGGTGGAGGGTCATTCAGCCCAGCATTTT.

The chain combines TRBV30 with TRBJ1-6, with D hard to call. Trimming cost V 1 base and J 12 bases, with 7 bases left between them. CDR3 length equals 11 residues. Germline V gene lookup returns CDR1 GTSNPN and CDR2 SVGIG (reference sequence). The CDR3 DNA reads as TGTGCCTGGAGTGACCGGGGACCCCTCCACTTT. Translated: CAWSDRGPLHF.

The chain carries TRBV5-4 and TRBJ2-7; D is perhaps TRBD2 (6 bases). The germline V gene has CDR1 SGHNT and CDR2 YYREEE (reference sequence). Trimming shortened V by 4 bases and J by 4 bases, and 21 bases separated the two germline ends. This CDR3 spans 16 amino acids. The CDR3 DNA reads TGTGCCAGCAGCCCAGGAGGGTATGGCAGGGAATACGAGCAGTACTTC. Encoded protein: CASSPGGYGREYEQYF.

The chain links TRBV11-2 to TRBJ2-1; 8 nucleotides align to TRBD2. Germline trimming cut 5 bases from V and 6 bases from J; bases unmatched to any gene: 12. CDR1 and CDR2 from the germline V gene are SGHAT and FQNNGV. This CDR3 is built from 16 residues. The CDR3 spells CASSPIAGPRGNEQFF. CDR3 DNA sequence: TGTGCCAGCAGCCCCATAGCGGGGCCCCGGGGCAATGAGCAGTTCTTC.

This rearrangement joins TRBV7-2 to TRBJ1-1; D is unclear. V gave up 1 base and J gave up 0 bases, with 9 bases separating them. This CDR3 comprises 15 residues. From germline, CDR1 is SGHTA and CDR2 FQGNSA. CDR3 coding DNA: TGTGCCAGCAGCTTAGGGGCGGGCATGAACACTGAAGCTTTCTTT. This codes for CASSLGAGMNTEAFF. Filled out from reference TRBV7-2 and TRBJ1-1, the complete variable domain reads GAGVSQSPSNKVTEKGKDVELRCDPISGHTALYWYRQSLGQGLEFLIYFQGNSAPDKSGLPSDRFSAERTGGSVSTLTIQRTQQEDSAVYLCASSLGAGMNTEAFFGQGTRLTVV.

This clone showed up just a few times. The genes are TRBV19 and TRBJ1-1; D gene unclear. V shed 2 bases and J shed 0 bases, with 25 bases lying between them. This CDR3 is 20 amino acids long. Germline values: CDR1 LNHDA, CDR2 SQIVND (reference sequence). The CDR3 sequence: CASSITRQGGSPGMNTEAFF. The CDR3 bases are TGTGCCAGTAGTATAACCCGGCAAGGAGGGAGTCCGGGGATGAACACTGAAGCTTTCTTT.

CDR3 bases: TGTGCCAGCAGCAAAGTCCACAGTGGCTCCTACGAGCAGTACTTC. Protein: CASSKVHSGSYEQYF. The chain combines TRBV21-1 with TRBJ2-7; the table's D call, TRBD1, was not checked against the DNA. TRBV21-1 is a pseudogene segment. This CDR3 has 15 amino acids.

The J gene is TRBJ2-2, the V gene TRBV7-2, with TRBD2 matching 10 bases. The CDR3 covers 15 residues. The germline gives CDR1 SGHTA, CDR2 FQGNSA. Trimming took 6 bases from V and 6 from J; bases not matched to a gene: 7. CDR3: CASRTQSGGAGELFF. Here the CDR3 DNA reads TGTGCCAGCAGAACTCAGAGCGGGGGGGCCGGGGAGCTGTTTTTT.

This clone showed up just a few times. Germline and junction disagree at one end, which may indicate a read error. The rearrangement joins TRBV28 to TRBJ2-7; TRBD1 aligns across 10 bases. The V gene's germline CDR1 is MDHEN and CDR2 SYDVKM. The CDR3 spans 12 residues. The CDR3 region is CVSGTGVHEQYF. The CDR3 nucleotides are TGTGTCAGCGGGACAGGGGTGCACGAGCAGTACTTC.

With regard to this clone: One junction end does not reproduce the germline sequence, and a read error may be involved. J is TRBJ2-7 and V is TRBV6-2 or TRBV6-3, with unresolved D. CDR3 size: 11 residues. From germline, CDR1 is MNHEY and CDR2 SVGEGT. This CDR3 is CASSWPTKVHF. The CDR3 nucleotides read TGTGCCAGCAGCTGGCCCACTAAAGTGCACTTC.

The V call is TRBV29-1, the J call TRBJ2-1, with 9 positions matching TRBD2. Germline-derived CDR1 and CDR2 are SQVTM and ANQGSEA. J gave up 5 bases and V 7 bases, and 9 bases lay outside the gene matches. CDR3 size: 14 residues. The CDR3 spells CSAPLREGHNEQFF. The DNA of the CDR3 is TGCAGCGCCCCGTTGCGGGAGGGCCACAATGAGCAGTTCTTC.

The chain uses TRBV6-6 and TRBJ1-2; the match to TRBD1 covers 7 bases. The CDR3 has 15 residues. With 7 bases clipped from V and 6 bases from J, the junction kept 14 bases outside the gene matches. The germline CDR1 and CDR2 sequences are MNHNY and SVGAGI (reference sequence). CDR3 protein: CASIYTQGDRDGYTF. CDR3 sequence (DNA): TGTGCCAGCATCTATACCCAGGGGGACCGGGATGGCTACACCTTC.

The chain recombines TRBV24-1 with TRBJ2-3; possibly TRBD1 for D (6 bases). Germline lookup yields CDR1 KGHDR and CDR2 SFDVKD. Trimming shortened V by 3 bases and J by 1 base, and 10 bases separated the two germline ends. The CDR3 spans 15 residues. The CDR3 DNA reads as TGTGCCACCAGTGATGGGGGACACCGCACAGATACGCAGTATTTT. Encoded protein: CATSDGGHRTDTQYF.

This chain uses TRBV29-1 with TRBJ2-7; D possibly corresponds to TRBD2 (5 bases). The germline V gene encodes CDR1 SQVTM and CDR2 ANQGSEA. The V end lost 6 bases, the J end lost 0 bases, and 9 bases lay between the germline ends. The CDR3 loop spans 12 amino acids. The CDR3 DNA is TGCAGCGTCACCCGGGACTCCTACGAGCAGTACTTC. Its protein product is CSVTRDSYEQYF.